Below, one T cell receptor (beta chain) is given with its context. Germline assignment: CDR1 SSHAT and CDR2 FNYEAQ (reference sequence). The CDR3 runs to 15 residues. The sample originates from a study of T cells expressing NK-cell markers. Study background: Underlying the TCR beta repertoires were sorted CD3+CD56+NKG2C+, CD3+CD56+NKG2C- and CD3+CD56-NKG2C+ T cells.

TCRdb reanalyzed the 5' RACE reads, giving one entry per CDR3 protein sequence and no DNA. Here the sample table reports about 380,000 distinct CDR3 sequences. The sample consisted of blood T cells: a sorted CD56 or NKG2C T cell subset, CD4+ or CD8+ T cells, or bulk PBMC T cells (not recorded which). J is TRBJ2-5 and V is TRBV7-7; the D call from TCRdb, TRBD1, cannot be confirmed without DNA. The source of this sequence is a man aged 18 to 69 in good health. This CDR3 is CASIPGTGVQETQYF. Based on the CDR3 plus reference TRBV7-7 and TRBJ2-5, the full variable domain is GAGVSQSPRYKVTKRGQDVTLRCDPISSHATLYWYQQALGQGPEFLTYFNYEAQPDKSGLPSDRFSAERPEGSISTLTIQRTEQRDSAMYRCASIPGTGVQETQYFGPGTRLLVL.